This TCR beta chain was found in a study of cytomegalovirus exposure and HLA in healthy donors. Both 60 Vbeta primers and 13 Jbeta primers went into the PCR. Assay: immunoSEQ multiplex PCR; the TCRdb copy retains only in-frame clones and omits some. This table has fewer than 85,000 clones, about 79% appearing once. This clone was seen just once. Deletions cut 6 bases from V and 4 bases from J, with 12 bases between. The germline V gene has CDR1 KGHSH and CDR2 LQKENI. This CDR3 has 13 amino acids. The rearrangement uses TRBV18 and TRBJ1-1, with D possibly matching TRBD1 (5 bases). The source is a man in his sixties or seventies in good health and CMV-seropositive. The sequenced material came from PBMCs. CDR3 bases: TGTGCCAGCTCCCGGGACTCACTCACTGAAGCTTTCTTT. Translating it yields CASSRDSLTEAFF.